The 5 T cell receptor beta chains listed next were all sequenced from one sample in a study of molecular identifiers for immune sequencing clone quantification. TCRdb reanalysed the PCR reads using MiXCR and keeps one entry per CDR3 protein. The data show 490,000 or so distinct CDR3 sequences, roughly 26% seen once. The sequenced material came from naive CD8+ T cells from blood, with Jurkat cell RNA spiked in. Indicated subset: FACS-sorted CD8+CD4-CCR7+CD45RA+ naive T cells. These receptors were obtained from a human donor in good health. Some libraries in this study had Jurkat cell RNA spiked in.

This clonotype showed up just a few times. The rearrangement joins TRBV20-1 to TRBJ2-7; D might be TRBD1 or TRBD2, each matching 5 bases. CDR1 is DFQATT, CDR2 SNEGSKA, per germline (reference sequence). Between the trimmed V and J ends, which lost 3 bases and 2 bases, there was a span of 17 bases. The CDR3 runs 15 residues. The CDR3 DNA reads TGCAGTGCTAGGCCCCCCGGGGCAGGACCCTACGAGCAGTACTTC. This codes for CSARPPGAGPYEQYF.

This chain uses TRBV27 with TRBJ2-7; D is undetermined. The germline CDR1 and CDR2 sequences are MNHEY and SMNVEV (reference sequence). Trimming took 5 bases from V and 0 from J, leaving 20 bases between them. There are 17 residues in the CDR3. CDR3 in DNA: TGTGCCAGCAGTAATATGACCGCTGGCGGTCCCTCCTACGAGCAGTACTTC. Its translation is CASSNMTAGGPSYEQYF.

The rearrangement links TRBV20-1 to TRBJ2-1; D gene uncertain. Germline CDR1 reads DFQATT; CDR2 reads SNEGSKA (reference sequence). The CDR3 is made up of 14 amino acids. The V and J ends lost 3 bases and 3 bases respectively, with 12 bases between them. CDR3 amino acids: CSARTRAYYNEQFF. DNA of the CDR3: TGCAGTGCTAGGACTCGGGCGTACTACAATGAGCAGTTCTTC.

This clonotype was seen a few times. The CDR3 sequence is CATGADSYYEQYF. The CDR3 nucleotides are TGTGCCACGGGAGCGGACAGTTACTACGAGCAGTACTTC. The chain carries TRBV10-3 and TRBJ2-7; the D call may be TRBD1 or TRBD2 (6 bases each). V gave up 10 bases and J gave up 3 bases, with 16 bases separating them. This CDR3 has 13 amino acids. Germline assignment: CDR1 ENHRY and CDR2 SYGVKD.

This clonotype was found many times. V usage is TRBV6-6 and J usage is TRBJ1-1, with no clear D. Germline CDR1 reads MNHNY; CDR2 reads SVGAGI (reference sequence). This CDR3 is 13 amino acids long. Trimming took off 5 bases at V and 5 bases at J, with 12 bases between the two ends. This CDR3 is CASSPPAGTEAFF. CDR3 sequence (DNA): TGTGCCAGCAGTCCCCCAGCGGGGACTGAAGCTTTCTTT.